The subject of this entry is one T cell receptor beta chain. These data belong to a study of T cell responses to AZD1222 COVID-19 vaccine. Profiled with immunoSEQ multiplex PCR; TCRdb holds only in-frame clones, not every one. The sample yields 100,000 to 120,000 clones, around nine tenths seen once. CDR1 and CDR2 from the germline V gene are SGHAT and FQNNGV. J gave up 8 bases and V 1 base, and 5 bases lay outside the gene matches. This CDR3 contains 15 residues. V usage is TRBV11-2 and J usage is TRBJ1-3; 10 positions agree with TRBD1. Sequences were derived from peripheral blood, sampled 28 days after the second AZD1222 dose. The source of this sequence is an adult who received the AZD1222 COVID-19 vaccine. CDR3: CASSLVGTGVHTIYF. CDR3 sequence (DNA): TGTGCCAGCAGCTTAGTTGGGACAGGGGTACACACCATATATTTT.